This TCR beta chain was observed in a study of T cell responses to AZD1222 COVID-19 vaccine. About the research overall: Combined were second doses at about 4 or about 12 weeks.

TCRdb's copy holds only in-frame clones and misses some; the assay was immunoSEQ multiplex PCR. The sample yields around 140,000 clones, nearly 95% seen once. Trimming took off 5 bases at V and 1 base at J, with 14 bases between the two ends. Germline V gene data show CDR1 as MDHEN and CDR2 as SYDVKM. CDR3 length equals 15 residues. Study results and limitations: Mostly white British, mostly female donors; authors suggested clonal diversity may be underestimated.

Of note for this clone: Its target is unknown.

The clonotype was recovered from an adult in good health. The V and J genes are TRBV28 and TRBJ2-5, with D uncertain. Source: peripheral blood, taken on day 0 of AZD1222 vaccination. This CDR3 is CASSPPAGSQETQYF. Written as DNA, the CDR3 is TGTGCCAGCAGTCCCCCCGCTGGCAGCCAAGAGACCCAGTACTTC.